These T cell receptor beta chains were read from a single sample in a study of T cell responses to AZD1222 COVID-19 vaccine. Generated by immunoSEQ multiplex PCR, the TCRdb table keeps only in-frame clones and is missing some. The profile shows 150,000 or so clones, about 90% of them singletons. The sample in question was peripheral blood, obtained 28 days after the second AZD1222 dose. These receptor sequences come from an adult who received the AZD1222 COVID-19 vaccine. Both conserved end residues are part of each CDR3. The order of the fields is D gene, V gene, J gene, clone size, CDR3 DNA, CDR3 protein. D genes are given only for firm matches. A clone size is listed for some rows: how often the clone was seen (once, few, many), or a class if it is expanded.

NA,TRBV28,TRBJ2-5,NA,TGTGCCAGCCAGGTGGGGGACCAAGAGACCCAGTACTTC,CASQVGDQETQYF
NA,TRBV29-1,TRBJ2-7,NA,TGCAGCGTCCGGGACGGCGCCTACGAGCAGTACTTC,CSVRDGAYEQYF
NA,TRBV19,TRBJ1-2,NA,TGTGCCAGTAGCTTCGTGGGGCCTAACTATGGCTACACCTTC,CASSFVGPNYGYTF
TRBD1,TRBV24-1,TRBJ1-4,once,TGTGCCACCAGCGATGCAGGGGGGCTGGGTGAAAAACTGTTTTTT,CATSDAGGLGEKLFF
TRBD2,TRBV5-1,TRBJ2-7,NA,TGCGCCAGCAGCTTGGATTTTGTCGGGGGGTTGTACGAGCAGTACTTC,CASSLDFVGGLYEQYF
NA,TRBV5-5,TRBJ2-5,NA,TGTGCCAGCAGCTTGGTCGGGTTGGGTGAGACCCAGTACTTC,CASSLVGLGETQYF
NA,TRBV11-2,TRBJ2-7,NA,TGTGCCAGCAGCTTAGGGCGACAGATCTCCTACGAGCAGTACTTC,CASSLGRQISYEQYF
NA,TRBV5-1,TRBJ1-2,NA,TGCGCCAGCAGCTTGGATACTCACTATGGCTACACCTTC,CASSLDTHYGYTF
TRBD1,TRBV7-9,TRBJ2-2,once,TGTGCCAGCAGCTTTCTTAGGGGGCTCACCGGGGAGCTGTTTTTT,CASSFLRGLTGELFF
NA,TRBV6-2/TRBV6-3,TRBJ1-2,NA,TGTGCCAGCAGTTTTTCCGCAGCCCGGGGGACCTTC,CASSFSAARGTF
NA,TRBV20-1,TRBJ2-1,NA,TGCAGTGCTAGTTTAGGGCTAGCACGGGGTGAGCAGTTCTTC,CSASLGLARGEQFF
TRBD2,TRBV4-2,TRBJ2-1,NA,TGTGCCAGCAGCCAAGAGGGGGGGGGAATTAGGAATGAGCAGTTCTTC,CASSQEGGGIRNEQFF
NA,TRBV14,TRBJ1-1,NA,TGTGCCAGCAGCATAGGGTTTCAGAACACTGAAGCTTTCTTT,CASSIGFQNTEAFF
NA,TRBV30,TRBJ2-1,NA,TGTGCCTGCGCCAAAAGGGGGGGGGTCTACAATGAGCAGTTCTTC,CACAKRGGVYNEQFF
NA,TRBV28,TRBJ1-4,NA,TGTGCCAGCACCGGGGGAGCTAATGAAAAACTGTTTTTT,CASTGGANEKLFF
NA,TRBV3-1/TRBV3-2,TRBJ2-1,NA,TGTGCCAGCAGCCGCGACCGGAATGAGCAGTTCTTC,CASSRDRNEQFF
TRBD1,TRBV9,TRBJ1-2,once,TGTGCCAGCAGCGCTCGACAGGGTCTAACTGGTGGCTACACCTTC,CASSARQGLTGGYTF
NA,TRBV10-2,TRBJ2-7,NA,TGCGCCAGCAGTGAGTCAATTCGCTACCCCGGGGAGCAGTACTTC,CASSESIRYPGEQYF
TRBD1,TRBV28,TRBJ2-2,once,TGTGCCAGCGGTGGGACAGCAACCCTCGCCGGGGAGCTGTTTTTT,CASGGTATLAGELFF
NA,TRBV28,TRBJ1-1,NA,TGTGCCAGCAGAGGACAGTCTCACACTGAAGCTTTCTTT,CASRGQSHTEAFF
TRBD1,TRBV18,TRBJ2-2,NA,TGTGCCAGCTCACCACCGGACAGGGGGCTCACCGGGGAGCTGTTTTTT,CASSPPDRGLTGELFF
NA,TRBV28,TRBJ1-2,NA,TGTGCCAGCAGTTTAGCGGGGTATGGTGGCTACACCTTC,CASSLAGYGGYTF
NA,TRBV19,TRBJ2-5,NA,TGTGCCAGTAGCTCCCAGGGACACCAAGAGACCCAGTACTTC,CASSSQGHQETQYF
TRBD1,TRBV12-3/TRBV12-4,TRBJ1-2,NA,TGTGCCAGCAGCCTACAGGGGGCGCCTGGCTACACCTTC,CASSLQGAPGYTF
NA,TRBV5-1,TRBJ1-5,large,TGCGCCAGCAGCGATGGGTACGGCAATCAGCCCCAGCATTTT,CASSDGYGNQPQHF
NA,TRBV5-4,TRBJ1-2,NA,TGTGCCAGCAGCTTTGACGGGGGCGTCGGCTACACCTTC,CASSFDGGVGYTF
NA,TRBV4-1,TRBJ2-5,NA,TGCGCCAGCAGCCAAGATGGGCAGGGACAAGGGACCCAGTACTTC,CASSQDGQGQGTQYF
TRBD2,TRBV7-9,TRBJ2-3,NA,TGTGCCAGCAGCGCTAGCGGCAGCACAGATACGCAGTATTTT,CASSASGSTDTQYF
TRBD1,TRBV29-1,TRBJ1-2,NA,TGCAGCGGGGACAGTTACAATGGCTACACCTTC,CSGDSYNGYTF
NA,TRBV7-9,TRBJ1-6,NA,TGTGCCAGCAGCTTAGTGGAAGGAACTAATTCACCCCTCCACTTT,CASSLVEGTNSPLHF
NA,TRBV5-1,TRBJ2-7,NA,TGCGCCAGCAGGGAGACAGTCAGCGGCGACGAGCAGTACTTC,CASRETVSGDEQYF
NA,TRBV10-1,TRBJ1-6,NA,TGCGCCAGCAGTGAAAATAATTCACCCCTCCACTTT,CASSENNSPLHF
TRBD1,TRBV4-3,TRBJ2-1,NA,TGCGCCAGCAGCCAAGACTACTTACAGGGGGGCTACAATGAGCAGTTCTTC,CASSQDYLQGGYNEQFF
NA,TRBV7-2,TRBJ2-1,NA,TGTGCCAGCAGCTCCGGGACGGATCCTCCCTACAATGAGCAGTTCTTC,CASSSGTDPPYNEQFF
NA,TRBV25-1,TRBJ1-6,once,TGTGCCAGCAGTGATTGGCTGTCTCTCCACTTT,CASSDWLSLHF
TRBD1,TRBV10-3,TRBJ2-3,NA,TGTGCCATCAGGGAGGGACAGGGCTACACAGATACGCAGTATTTT,CAIREGQGYTDTQYF
NA,TRBV9,TRBJ2-2,NA,TGTGCCAGCAGCGTAATGAACACCGGGGAGCTGTTTTTT,CASSVMNTGELFF
NA,TRBV6-5,TRBJ1-1,NA,TGTGCCAGCAGGGGAAACAGGGCGAACACTGAAGCTTTCTTT,CASRGNRANTEAFF
TRBD1,TRBV5-4,TRBJ1-5,NA,TGTGCCAGCAGCTTAATGACAGGGGGCGTGAATCAGCCCCAGCATTTT,CASSLMTGGVNQPQHF
TRBD2,TRBV5-1,TRBJ2-1,NA,TGCGCCAGCAGCCGGAGACTAGCGGGAGTCTTTAATGAGCAGTTCTTC,CASSRRLAGVFNEQFF
NA,TRBV19,TRBJ1-2,NA,TGTGCCAGTATGGTGGGAGGCGCCCAGATCCGCACCTTC,CASMVGGAQIRTF
NA,TRBV28,TRBJ1-2,NA,TGTGCCACCATCGGACCTAAGGGAACTGGCTACACCTTC,CATIGPKGTGYTF
NA,TRBV6-5,TRBJ2-2,NA,TGTGCCAGCAGTACAGCGCTACTTAACACCGGGGAGCTGTTTTTT,CASSTALLNTGELFF
NA,TRBV30,TRBJ1-3,once,TGTGCCTGGAGTACGGGGGGAAACACCATATATTTT,CAWSTGGNTIYF